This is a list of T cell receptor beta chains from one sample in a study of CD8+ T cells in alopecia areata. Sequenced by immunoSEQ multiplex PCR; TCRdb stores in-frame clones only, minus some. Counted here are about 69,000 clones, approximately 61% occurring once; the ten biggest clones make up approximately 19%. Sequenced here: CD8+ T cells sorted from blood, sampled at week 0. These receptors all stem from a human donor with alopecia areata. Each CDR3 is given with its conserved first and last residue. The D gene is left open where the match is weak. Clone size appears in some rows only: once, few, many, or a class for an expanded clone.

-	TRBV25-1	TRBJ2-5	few	TGTGCCAGCAGGACGGTCCAAGAGACCCAGTACTTC	CASRTVQETQYF
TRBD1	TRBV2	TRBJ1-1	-	TGTGCCAGCGTAAAAACAGGGGGCGTAGGCACTGAAGCTTTCTTT	CASVKTGGVGTEAFF
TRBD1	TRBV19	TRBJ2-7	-	TGTGCCAGTAGTCTCTCGACAGGGTCTAGGTACGAGCAGTACTTC	CASSLSTGSRYEQYF
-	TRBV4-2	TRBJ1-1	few	TGTGCCAGCAGCCAAGATCTCGGGCAGTACACTGAAGCTTTCTTT	CASSQDLGQYTEAFF
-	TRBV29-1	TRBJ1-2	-	TGCAGCGTTGATGGGCAGGGCGACTATGGCTACACCTTC	CSVDGQGDYGYTF
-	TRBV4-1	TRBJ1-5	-	TGCGCCAGCAGCCAAGATATGACAACGGGTTATCAGCCCCAGCATTTT	CASSQDMTTGYQPQHF
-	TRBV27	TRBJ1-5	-	TGTGCCAGCAGTTTAAGGCGGGAGGATCAGCCCCAGCATTTT	CASSLRREDQPQHF
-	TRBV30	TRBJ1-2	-	TGTGCCTGGAGCATTGGGTGGGACCGAACTAACTATGGCTACACCTTC	CAWSIGWDRTNYGYTF
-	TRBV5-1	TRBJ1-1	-	TGCGCCAGCAGCTTATACCAGAACACTGAAGCTTTCTTT	CASSLYQNTEAFF
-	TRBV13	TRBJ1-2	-	TGTGCCAGCAGCCATAGCGGCGGGTTCAGAAATGGCTACACCTTC	CASSHSGGFRNGYTF
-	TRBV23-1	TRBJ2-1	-	TGCGCCAGCAGTAGACAGGTCGTCAATGAGCAGTTCTTC	CASSRQVVNEQFF
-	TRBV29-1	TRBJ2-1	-	TGCAGCGTTGAGCCCGGAAAAGTAGGCAATGAGCAGTTCTTC	CSVEPGKVGNEQFF
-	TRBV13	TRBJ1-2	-	TGTGCCAGCAGCTTCTTACAGGGAAGGGACTATGGCTACACCTTC	CASSFLQGRDYGYTF
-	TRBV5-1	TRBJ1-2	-	TGCGCCAGCAGCATTGGTGTTCGTGGCTACACCTTC	CASSIGVRGYTF
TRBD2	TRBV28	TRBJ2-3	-	TGTGCCAGCAGTTCCGCGAAGCTAGAGCCCGGGACTAGCGGGAGGGCGGGAGATACGCAGTATTTT	CASSSAKLEPGTSGRAGDTQYF
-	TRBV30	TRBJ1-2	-	TGTGCCTGGAGTGATGGCTACACCTTC	CAWSDGYTF
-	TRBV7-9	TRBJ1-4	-	TGTGCCAGCGCGGGGAGTAATGAAAAACTGTTTTTT	CASAGSNEKLFF
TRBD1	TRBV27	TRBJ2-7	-	TGTGCCAGCAGCCCGGTGGGGACAGGGAGAGACGAGCAGTACTTC	CASSPVGTGRDEQYF
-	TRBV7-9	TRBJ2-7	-	TGTGCCAGCAGCGATGAAGCCCAGGCCTCCTACGAGCAGTACTTC	CASSDEAQASYEQYF
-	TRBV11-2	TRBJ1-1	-	TGTGCCAGCAGCTTCGGACACACTGAAGCTTTCTTT	CASSFGHTEAFF
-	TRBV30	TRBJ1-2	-	TGTGCCTGGAGGGGAAGGACTAACTATGGCTACACCTTC	CAWRGRTNYGYTF
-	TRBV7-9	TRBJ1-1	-	TGTGCCAGCAGTCTGGGAGGGATTGAAGCTTTCTTT	CASSLGGIEAFF
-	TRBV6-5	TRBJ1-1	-	TGTGCCAGCAGTTACTCGAACATGAACACTGAAGCTTTCTTT	CASSYSNMNTEAFF
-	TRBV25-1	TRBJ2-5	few	TGTGCCAGCAGCTCAGGGCCTACCCAAGAGACCCAGTACTTC	CASSSGPTQETQYF
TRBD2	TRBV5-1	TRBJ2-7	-	TGCGCCAGCAGCTTAAGCGGGGGGAGCTCCTACGAGCAGTACTTC	CASSLSGGSSYEQYF
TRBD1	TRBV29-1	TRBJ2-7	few	TGCAGCGGGGGCTGTGGACAGGTAGATTACGAGCAGTACTTC	CSGGCGQVDYEQYF
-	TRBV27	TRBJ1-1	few	TGTGCCAGCAGGACAGGTAGATCCTGGGGCACTGAAGCTTTCTTT	CASRTGRSWGTEAFF
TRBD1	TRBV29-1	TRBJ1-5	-	TGCAGCGCCAGGACAGGGCGGAATCAGCCCCAGCATTTT	CSARTGRNQPQHF
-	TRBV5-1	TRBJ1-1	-	TGCGCCAGCAGCTTGCAACGGAACACTGAAGCTTTCTTT	CASSLQRNTEAFF
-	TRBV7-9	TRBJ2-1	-	TGTGCCAGCAGTTCGCCGGGTCAAGGCCCCTACAATGAGCAGTTCTTC	CASSSPGQGPYNEQFF
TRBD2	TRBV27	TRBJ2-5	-	TGTGCCAGCAGTTTTCTCCGGGACTACGAAGAGACCCAGTACTTC	CASSFLRDYEETQYF
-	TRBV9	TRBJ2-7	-	TGTGCCAGCAGCGGCAACTCCTACGAGCAGTACTTC	CASSGNSYEQYF
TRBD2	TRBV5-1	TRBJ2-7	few	TGCGCCAGCAGTCGCACCCGACTAGCGGGAGCTGGAGAGCAGTACTTC	CASSRTRLAGAGEQYF
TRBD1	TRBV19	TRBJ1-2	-	TGTGCCAGTAGTATAGACAGGGGGCGTGACTCCTATGGCTACACCTTC	CASSIDRGRDSYGYTF
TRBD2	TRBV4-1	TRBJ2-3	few	TGCGCCAGCAGCCTCGTTCAGACTAGCGGTAGCACAGATACGCAGTATTTT	CASSLVQTSGSTDTQYF
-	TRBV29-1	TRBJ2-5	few	TGCAGCGTTGAGGGGGTTCGGGTATTACAAGAGACCCAGTACTTC	CSVEGVRVLQETQYF
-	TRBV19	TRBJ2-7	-	TGTGCCAGTAGTATGACAGGATTGGTGTACGAGCAGTACTTC	CASSMTGLVYEQYF
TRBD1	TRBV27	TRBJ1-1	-	TGTGCCAGCAGTTTATCTACCTCCGGGACAGGGGGATTGAACACTGAAGCTTTCTTT	CASSLSTSGTGGLNTEAFF
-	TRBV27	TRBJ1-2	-	TGTGCCAGCACTGTCACCACTTCTTCTAACTATGGCTACACCTTC	CASTVTTSSNYGYTF
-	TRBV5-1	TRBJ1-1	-	TGCGCCAGCAGCTTGGAAAGGACTGAAGCTTTCTTT	CASSLERTEAFF
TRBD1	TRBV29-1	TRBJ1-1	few	TGCAGCGTTGTAGATGGGACAGAAGTAGGCCCTGAAGCTTTCTTT	CSVVDGTEVGPEAFF
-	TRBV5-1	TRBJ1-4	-	TGCGCCAGCAGCTTGGACAGACAGGCAACTAATGAAAAACTGTTTTTT	CASSLDRQATNEKLFF
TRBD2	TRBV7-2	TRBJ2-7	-	TGTGCCTCTGGACACCCGAGCGGGGGGCCCCCGTACGAGCAGTACTTC	CASGHPSGGPPYEQYF
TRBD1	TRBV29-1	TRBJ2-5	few	TGCAGCTTTTCCGGGACAGGGGAGGCAGAGACCCAGTACTTC	CSFSGTGEAETQYF